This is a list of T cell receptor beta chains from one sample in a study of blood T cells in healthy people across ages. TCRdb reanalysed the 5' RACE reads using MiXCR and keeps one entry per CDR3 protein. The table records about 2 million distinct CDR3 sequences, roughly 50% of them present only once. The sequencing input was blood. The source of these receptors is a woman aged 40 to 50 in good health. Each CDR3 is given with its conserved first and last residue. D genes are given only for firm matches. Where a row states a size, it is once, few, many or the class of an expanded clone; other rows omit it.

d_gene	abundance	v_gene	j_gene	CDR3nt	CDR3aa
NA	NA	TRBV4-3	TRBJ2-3	TGCGCCAGCAGCCAGCGGGCCATGAGCACAGATACGCAGTATTTT	CASSQRAMSTDTQYF
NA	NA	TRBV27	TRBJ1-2	TGTGCCAGCAGTTTAGGGTTGCTGGTCGGCGGCTACACCTTC	CASSLGLLVGGYTF
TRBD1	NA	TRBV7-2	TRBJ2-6	TGTACCAGCAGCTTAGGAGGGGGCTCCTCTGGGGCCAACGTCCTGACTTTC	CTSSLGGGSSGANVLTF
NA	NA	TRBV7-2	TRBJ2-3	TGTGCCAGCAGCCTAGGGACCGTACTCACAGATACGCAGTATTTT	CASSLGTVLTDTQYF
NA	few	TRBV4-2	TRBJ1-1	TGTGCCAGCAGCCAAGATAGCCGAGGGAACACTGAAGCTTTCTTT	CASSQDSRGNTEAFF
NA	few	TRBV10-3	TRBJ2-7	TGTGCCACTGCTGGGGGCCCTTACGAGCAGTACTTC	CATAGGPYEQYF
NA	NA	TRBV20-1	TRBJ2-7	TGCAGTCTGCGGGGAAGAGGCTACGAGCAGTACTTC	CSLRGRGYEQYF
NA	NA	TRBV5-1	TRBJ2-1	TGCGCCACTCAAGCGATAACCGGGACATACAATGAGCAGTTCTTC	CATQAITGTYNEQFF
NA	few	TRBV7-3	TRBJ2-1	TGTGCCAGCAGCTTAAGAGGGGGGGGTGAGCAGTTCTTC	CASSLRGGGEQFF
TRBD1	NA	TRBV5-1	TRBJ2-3	TGCGCCAGCAGCCCGGAGGGACAGGGGGCAGATACGCAGTATTTT	CASSPEGQGADTQYF
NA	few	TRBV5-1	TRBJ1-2	TGCGCCAGCAGCGGACTGCGGGACACCCGAAACTATGGCTACACCTTC	CASSGLRDTRNYGYTF
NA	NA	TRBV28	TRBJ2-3	TGTGCCAGCAGTCTCAACGGGGTCCCAGATACGCAGTATTTT	CASSLNGVPDTQYF
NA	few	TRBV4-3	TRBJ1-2	TGCGCCAGCAGCCCTAACAGGATCCCTAACTATGGCTACACCTTC	CASSPNRIPNYGYTF
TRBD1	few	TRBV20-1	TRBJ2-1	TGCAGTGCTACCGGGACAGGGGGTGGCAGGGCCTACAATGAGCAGTTCTTC	CSATGTGGGRAYNEQFF
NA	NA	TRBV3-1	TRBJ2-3	TGTGCCAGCAGCCAAGAGCCGGTTGGAGATACGCAGTATTTT	CASSQEPVGDTQYF
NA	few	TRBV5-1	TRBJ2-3	TGCGCCAGCAGCCAACGTCAGGGGAGGGATACGCAGTATTTT	CASSQRQGRDTQYF